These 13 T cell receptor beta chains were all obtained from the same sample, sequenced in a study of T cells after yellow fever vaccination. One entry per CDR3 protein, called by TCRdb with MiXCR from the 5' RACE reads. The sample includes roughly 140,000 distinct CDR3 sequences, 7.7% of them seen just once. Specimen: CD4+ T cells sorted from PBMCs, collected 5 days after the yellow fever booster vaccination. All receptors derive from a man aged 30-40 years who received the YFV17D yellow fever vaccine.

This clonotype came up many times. The CDR3 region has the DNA TGCAGCGTTGAAGGCGGACTGAGCTCCTACAATGAGCAGTTCTTC. It translates to CSVEGGLSSYNEQFF. The V call is TRBV29-1, the J call TRBJ2-1, with a possible D match to TRBD2 (5 bases). Trimming pared 1 base from V and 0 bases from J, leaving 10 bases between. This CDR3 spans 15 amino acids. Germline-derived CDR1 and CDR2 are SQVTM and ANQGSEA.

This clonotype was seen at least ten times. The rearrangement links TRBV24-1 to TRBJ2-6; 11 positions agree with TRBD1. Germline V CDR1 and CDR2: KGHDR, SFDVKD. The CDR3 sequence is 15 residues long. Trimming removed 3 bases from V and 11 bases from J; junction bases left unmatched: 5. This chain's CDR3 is CATSDGGQGGYVLTF. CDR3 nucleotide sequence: TGTGCCACCAGTGATGGGGGACAGGGGGGTTACGTCCTGACTTTC.

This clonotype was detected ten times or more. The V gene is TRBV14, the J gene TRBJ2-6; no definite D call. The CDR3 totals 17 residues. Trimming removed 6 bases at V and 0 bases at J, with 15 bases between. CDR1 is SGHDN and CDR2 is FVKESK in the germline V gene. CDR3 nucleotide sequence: TGTGCCAGCAGTCAATATGGCGGACCCTCTGGGGCCAACGTCCTGACTTTC. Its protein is CASSQYGGPSGANVLTF. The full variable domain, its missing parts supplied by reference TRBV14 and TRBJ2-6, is EAGVTQFPSHSVIEKGQTVTLRCDPISGHDNLYWYRRVMGKEIKFLLHFVKESKQDESGMPNNRFLAERTGGTYSTLKVQPAELEDSGVYFCASSQYGGPSGANVLTFGAGSRLTVL.

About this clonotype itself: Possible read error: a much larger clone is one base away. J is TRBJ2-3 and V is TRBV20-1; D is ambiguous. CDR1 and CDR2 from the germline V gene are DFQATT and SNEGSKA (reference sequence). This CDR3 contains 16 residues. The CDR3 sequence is CCARDPTHRNYDTQYF. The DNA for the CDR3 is TGCTGTGCTAGAGATCCGACCCACCGCAATTACGATACGCAGTATTTT.

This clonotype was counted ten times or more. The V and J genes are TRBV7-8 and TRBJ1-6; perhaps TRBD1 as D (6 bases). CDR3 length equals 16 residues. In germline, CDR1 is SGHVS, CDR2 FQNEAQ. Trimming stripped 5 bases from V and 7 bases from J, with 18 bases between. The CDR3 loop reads CASSPRGRGANSPLHF. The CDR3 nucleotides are TGTGCCAGCAGCCCACGGGGGAGGGGGGCAAATTCACCCCTCCACTTT.

This chain's CDR3 is CASSPGAAETQYF. The CDR3 nucleotides read TGTGCCAGCAGTCCTGGCGCGGCAGAGACCCAGTACTTC. The chain has TRBV12-3 or TRBV12-4 and TRBJ2-5; D gene uncertain. V shed 5 bases and J shed 4 bases, with 11 bases lying between them. The CDR3 is 13 amino acids.

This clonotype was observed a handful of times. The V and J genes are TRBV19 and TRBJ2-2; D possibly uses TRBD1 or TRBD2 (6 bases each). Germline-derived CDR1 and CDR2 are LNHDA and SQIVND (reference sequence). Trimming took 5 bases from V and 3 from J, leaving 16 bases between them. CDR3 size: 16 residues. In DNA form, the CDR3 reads TGTGCCAGTAGTCCTACCCGGAGGGGGTACACCGGGGAGCTGTTTTTT. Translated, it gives CASSPTRRGYTGELFF.

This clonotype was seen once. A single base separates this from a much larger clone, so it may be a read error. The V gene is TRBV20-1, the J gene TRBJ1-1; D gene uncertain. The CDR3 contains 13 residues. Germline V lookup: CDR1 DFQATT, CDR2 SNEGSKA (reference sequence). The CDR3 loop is CSTRDRRDTEAFF. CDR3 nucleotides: TGCAGTACTAGAGACCGACGGGACACTGAAGCTTTCTTT.

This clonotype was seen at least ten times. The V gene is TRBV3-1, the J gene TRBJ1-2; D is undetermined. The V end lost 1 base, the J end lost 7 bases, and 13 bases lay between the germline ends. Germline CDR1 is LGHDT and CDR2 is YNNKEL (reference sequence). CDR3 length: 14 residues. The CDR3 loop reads CASSQVEAGTGYTF. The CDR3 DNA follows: TGTGCCAGCAGCCAAGTGGAGGCGGGTACTGGCTACACCTTC.

In DNA, the CDR3 is TGTGCCAGCAGCCATGACAGGGCTTACGAGCAGTACTTC. The encoded protein is CASSHDRAYEQYF. The genes are TRBV12-3 or TRBV12-4 and TRBJ2-7, with 7 positions matching TRBD1. The V segment lost 6 bases and the J segment 4 bases; nucleotides outside the gene matches: 6. The CDR3 spans 13 residues.

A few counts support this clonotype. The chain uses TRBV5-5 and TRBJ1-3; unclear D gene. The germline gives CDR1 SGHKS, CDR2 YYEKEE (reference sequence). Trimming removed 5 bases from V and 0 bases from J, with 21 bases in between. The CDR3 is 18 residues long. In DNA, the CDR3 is TGTGCCAGCAGTCTAGGAGGGCCTTTGTTCCTCTCTGGAAACACCATATATTTT. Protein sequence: CASSLGGPLFLSGNTIYF.

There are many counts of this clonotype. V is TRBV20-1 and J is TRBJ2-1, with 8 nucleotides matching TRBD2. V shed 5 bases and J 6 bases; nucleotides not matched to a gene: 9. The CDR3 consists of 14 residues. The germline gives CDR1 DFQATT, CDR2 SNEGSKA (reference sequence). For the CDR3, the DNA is TGCAGTGCTGGTAGCGGGAAGGAGCGCAATGAGCAGTTCTTC. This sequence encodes CSAGSGKERNEQFF.

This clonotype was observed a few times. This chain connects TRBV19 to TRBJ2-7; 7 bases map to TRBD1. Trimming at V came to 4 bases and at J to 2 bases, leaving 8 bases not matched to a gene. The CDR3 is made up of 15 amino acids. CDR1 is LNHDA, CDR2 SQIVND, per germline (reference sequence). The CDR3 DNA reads TGTGCCAGTAGTAAGGAAACAGGGGAGACCTACGAGCAGTACTTC. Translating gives CASSKETGETYEQYF.